This T cell receptor beta chain was retrieved from a study of graft-versus-host responses after intestinal transplantation. Study details: Each recipient received anti-thymocyte globulin induction, then tacrolimus and steroids for 3 to 4 years. Broader study findings: GvH clones were identified in recipient marrow, with some first appearing in ileum or blood. Early after transplant, HvG clones declined as circulating GvH clones peaked.

Lymphocytes from graft epithelium and lamina propria were isolated. V trimming: 8 bases; J trimming: 3 bases; junction bases outside the gene matches: 17. The CDR3 is 18 amino acids. Germline assignment: CDR1 MDHEN and CDR2 SYDVKM. Of note for this clone: Its antigen remains unknown.

Produced via immunoSEQ multiplex PCR; TCRdb's table is partial and in-frame only. Among around 9,000 clones listed, about four fifths were seen once. The rearrangement links TRBV28 to TRBJ2-1; 9 bases match TRBD1. This receptor was obtained from a human patient who received an intestinal transplant, so some T cells may come from the graft donor. Sequences were derived from ileum tissue, sampled about 520 days after intestinal transplant. The DNA of the CDR3 is TGTGCCAGCGGGCTTGGATTACCGGGACAGGGCCTCTACAATGAGCAGTTCTTC. Translation: CASGLGLPGQGLYNEQFF.